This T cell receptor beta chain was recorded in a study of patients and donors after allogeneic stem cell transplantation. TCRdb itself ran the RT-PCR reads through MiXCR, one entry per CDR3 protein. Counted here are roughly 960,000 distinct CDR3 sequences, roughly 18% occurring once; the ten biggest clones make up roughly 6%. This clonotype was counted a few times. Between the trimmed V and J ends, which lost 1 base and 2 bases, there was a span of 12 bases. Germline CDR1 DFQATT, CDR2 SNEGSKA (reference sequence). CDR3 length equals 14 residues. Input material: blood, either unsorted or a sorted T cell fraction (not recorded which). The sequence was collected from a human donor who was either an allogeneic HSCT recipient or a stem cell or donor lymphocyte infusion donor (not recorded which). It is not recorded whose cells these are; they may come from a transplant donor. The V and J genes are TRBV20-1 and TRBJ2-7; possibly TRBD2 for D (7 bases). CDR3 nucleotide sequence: TGCAGTGCTAGAGTGGGGGGGGCCCCCTACGAGCAGTACTTC. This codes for CSARVGGAPYEQYF.